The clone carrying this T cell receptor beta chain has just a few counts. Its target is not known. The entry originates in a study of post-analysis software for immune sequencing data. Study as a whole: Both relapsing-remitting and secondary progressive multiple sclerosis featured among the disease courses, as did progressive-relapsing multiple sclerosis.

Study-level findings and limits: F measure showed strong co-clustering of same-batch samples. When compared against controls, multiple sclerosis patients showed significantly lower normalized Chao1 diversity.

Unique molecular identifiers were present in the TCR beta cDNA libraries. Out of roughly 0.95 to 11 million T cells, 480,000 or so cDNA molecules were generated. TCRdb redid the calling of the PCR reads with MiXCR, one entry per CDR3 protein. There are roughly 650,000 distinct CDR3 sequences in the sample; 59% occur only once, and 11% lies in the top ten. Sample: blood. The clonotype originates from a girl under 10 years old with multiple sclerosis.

The CDR3 DNA reads as TGCAGCGTTGATCAGGGGGCGCTCGGCTACACCTTC. It translates to CSVDQGALGYTF. The rearrangement links TRBV29-1 to TRBJ1-2; 8 bases align to TRBD1. The CDR3 runs 12 residues. Unmatched junction bases numbered 5, after V lost 3 bases and J lost 8 bases. Germline V lookup: CDR1 SQVTM, CDR2 ANQGSEA.